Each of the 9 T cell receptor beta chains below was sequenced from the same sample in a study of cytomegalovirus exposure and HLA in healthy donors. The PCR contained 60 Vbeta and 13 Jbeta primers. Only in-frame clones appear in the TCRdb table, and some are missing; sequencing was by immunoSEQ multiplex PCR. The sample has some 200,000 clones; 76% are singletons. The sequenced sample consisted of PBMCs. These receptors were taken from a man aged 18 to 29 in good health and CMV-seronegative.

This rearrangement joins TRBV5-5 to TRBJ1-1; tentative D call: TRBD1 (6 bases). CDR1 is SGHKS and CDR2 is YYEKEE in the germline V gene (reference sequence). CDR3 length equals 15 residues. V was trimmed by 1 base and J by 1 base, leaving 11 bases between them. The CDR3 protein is CASSLRLGGNTEAFF. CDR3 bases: TGTGCCAGCAGCTTGAGGTTAGGGGGGAACACTGAAGCTTTCTTT.

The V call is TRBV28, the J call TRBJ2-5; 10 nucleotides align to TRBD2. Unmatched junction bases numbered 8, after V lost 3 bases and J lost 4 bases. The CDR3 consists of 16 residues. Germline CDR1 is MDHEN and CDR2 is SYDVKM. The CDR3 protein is CASSLKSGRALETQYF. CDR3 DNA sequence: TGTGCCAGCAGTTTGAAGAGCGGGAGGGCCTTAGAGACCCAGTACTTC.

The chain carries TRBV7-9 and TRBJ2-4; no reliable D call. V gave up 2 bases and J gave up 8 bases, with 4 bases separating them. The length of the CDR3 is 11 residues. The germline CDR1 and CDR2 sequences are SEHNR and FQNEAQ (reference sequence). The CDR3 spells CASSLSYIQYF. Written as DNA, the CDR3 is TGTGCCAGCAGCTTATCCTACATTCAGTACTTC.

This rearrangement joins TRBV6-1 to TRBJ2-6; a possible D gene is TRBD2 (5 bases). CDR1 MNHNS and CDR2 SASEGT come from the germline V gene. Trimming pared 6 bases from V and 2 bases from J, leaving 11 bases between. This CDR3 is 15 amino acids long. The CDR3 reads CASRKSEAGANVLTF. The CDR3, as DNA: TGTGCCAGCAGGAAATCGGAGGCTGGGGCCAACGTCCTGACTTTC.

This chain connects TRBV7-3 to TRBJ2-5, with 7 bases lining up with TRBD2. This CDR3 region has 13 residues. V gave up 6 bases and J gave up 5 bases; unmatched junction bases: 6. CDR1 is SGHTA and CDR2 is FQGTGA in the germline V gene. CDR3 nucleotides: TGTGCCAGCAGGGCGGGAGACCGGGAGACCCAGTACTTC. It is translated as CASRAGDRETQYF.

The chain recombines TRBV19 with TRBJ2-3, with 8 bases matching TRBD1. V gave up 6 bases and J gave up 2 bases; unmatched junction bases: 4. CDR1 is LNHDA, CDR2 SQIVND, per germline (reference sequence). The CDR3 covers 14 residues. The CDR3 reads CASRTGATTDTQYF. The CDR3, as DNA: TGTGCCAGTAGGACAGGGGCGACCACAGATACGCAGTATTTT.

CDR3 residues: CASSQESGRAYNEQFF. As DNA, the CDR3 is TGCGCCAGCAGCCAAGAAAGCGGGAGGGCCTACAATGAGCAGTTCTTC. J is TRBJ2-1 and V is TRBV4-1, with TRBD2 matching 10 bases. Trimming took 0 bases from V and 2 from J; bases not matched to a gene: 1. The V gene's germline CDR1 is MGHRA and CDR2 YSYEKL. CDR3 length: 16 residues.

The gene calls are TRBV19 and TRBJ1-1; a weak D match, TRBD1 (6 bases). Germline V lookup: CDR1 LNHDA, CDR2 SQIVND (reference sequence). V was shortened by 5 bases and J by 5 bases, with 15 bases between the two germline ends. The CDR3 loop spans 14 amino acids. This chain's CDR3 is CASSPPGQGTEAFF. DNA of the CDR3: TGTGCCAGTAGTCCACCGGGGCAGGGGACTGAAGCTTTCTTT.

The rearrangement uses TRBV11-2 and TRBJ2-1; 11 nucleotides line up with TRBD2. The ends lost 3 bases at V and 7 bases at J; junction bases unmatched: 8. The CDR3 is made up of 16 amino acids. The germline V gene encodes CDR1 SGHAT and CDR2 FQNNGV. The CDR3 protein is CASSFLSGRAWNEQFF. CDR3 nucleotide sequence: TGTGCCAGCAGCTTCCTTAGCGGGAGGGCCTGGAATGAGCAGTTCTTC.